The following is a TCR beta chain sequence with its context. V dropped 0 bases and J dropped 9 bases, with 10 bases sitting between them. Germline V lookup: CDR1 SGDLS, CDR2 YYNGEE. CDR3 size: 13 residues. This sample was included in a study of blood T cells in healthy people across ages. Through a sample-barcoded 5' primer and a J-beta primer mix, a second PCR was run for roughly 7 to 12 cycles. Unique molecular identifiers of 12 random nucleotides labeled each cDNA. TCRdb re-derived calls from the 5' RACE reads in MiXCR, one entry per CDR3 protein. The sample holds 1.5 million to 2 million distinct CDR3 sequences; 49% are singletons and the top ten take around 2.1%.

The sequence was collected from a middle-aged woman in good health. The specimen sequenced was blood. The chain uses TRBV9 and TRBJ2-1, with D possibly TRBD1 on 5 matching bases. DNA for the CDR3: TGTGCCAGCAGCGTAGAGGGGTTCGCTGAGCAGTTCTTC. It encodes CASSVEGFAEQFF.